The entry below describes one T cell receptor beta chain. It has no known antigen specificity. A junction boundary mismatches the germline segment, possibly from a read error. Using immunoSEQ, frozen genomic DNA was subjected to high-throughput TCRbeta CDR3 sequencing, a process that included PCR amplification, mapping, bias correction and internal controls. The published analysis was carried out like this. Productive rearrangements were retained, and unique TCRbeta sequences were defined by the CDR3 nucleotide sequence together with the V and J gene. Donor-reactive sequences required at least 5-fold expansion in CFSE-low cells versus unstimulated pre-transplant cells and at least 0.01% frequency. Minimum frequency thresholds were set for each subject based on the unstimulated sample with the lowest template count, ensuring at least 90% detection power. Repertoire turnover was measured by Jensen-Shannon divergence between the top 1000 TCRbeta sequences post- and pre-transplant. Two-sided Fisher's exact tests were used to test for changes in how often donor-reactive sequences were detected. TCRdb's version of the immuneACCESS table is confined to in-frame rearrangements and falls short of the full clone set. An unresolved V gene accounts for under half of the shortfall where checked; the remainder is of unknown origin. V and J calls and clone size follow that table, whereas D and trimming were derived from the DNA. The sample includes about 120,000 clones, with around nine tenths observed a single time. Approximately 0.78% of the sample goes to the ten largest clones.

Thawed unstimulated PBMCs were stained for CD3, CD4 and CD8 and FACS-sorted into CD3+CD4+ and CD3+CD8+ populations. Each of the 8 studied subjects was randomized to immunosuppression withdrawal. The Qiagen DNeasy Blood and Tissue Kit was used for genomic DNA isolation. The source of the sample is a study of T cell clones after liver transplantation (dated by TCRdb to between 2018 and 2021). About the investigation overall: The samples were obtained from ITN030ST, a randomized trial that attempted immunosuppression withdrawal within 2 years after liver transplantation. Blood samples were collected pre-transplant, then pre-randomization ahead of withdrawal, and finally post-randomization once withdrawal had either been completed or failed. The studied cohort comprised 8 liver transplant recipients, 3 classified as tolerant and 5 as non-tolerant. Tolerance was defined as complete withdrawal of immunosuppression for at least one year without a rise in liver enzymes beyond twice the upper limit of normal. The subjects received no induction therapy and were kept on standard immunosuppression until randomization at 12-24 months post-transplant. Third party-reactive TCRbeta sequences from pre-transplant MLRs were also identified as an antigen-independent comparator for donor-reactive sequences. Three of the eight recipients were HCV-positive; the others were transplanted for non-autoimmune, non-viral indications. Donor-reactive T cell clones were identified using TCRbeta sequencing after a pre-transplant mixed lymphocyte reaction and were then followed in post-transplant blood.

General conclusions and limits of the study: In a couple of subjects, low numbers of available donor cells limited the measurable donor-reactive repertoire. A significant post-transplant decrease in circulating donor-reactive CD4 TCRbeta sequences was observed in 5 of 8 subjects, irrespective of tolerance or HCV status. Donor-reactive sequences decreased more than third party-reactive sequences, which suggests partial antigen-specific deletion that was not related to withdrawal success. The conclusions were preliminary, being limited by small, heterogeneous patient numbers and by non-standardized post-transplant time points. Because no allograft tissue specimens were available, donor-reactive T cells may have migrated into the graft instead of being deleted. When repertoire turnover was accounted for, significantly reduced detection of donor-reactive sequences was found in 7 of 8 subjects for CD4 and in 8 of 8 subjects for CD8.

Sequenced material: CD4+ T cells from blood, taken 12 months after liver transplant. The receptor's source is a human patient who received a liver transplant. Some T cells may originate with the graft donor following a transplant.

In nucleotides, the sequence is TGCGCCAGCAGGAACTGGGACAGCTTC. The resulting protein is CASRNWDSF. Recombination connected TRBV23-1 to TRBJ2-7; the central 7 bases match TRBD1. TRBV23-1 is reported as an ORF; its role is uncertain. The CDR3 sequence holds 9 residues, the cysteine and phenylalanine included. Only the CDR3 part of the read is kept: 27 bases, read in frame from the first base.